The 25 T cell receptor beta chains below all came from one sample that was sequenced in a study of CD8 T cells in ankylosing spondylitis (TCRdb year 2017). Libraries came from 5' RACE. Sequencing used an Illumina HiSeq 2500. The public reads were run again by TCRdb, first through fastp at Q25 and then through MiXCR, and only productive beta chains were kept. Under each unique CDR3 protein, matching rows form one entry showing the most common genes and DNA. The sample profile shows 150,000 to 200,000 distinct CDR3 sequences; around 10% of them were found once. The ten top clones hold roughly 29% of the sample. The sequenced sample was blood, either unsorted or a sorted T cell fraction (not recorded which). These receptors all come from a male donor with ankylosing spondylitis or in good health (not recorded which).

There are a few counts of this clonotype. CDR3 region: CASSQGLSGGETQYF. CDR3 sequence (DNA): TGTGCCAGCAGCCAAGGATTGTCAGGTGGAGAGACCCAGTACTTC. This chain uses TRBV14 with TRBJ2-5, with D hard to call. The V end was cut by 1 base, the J end by 4 bases, with 13 bases between. The CDR3 has 15 amino acids. Germline CDR1 SGHDN, CDR2 FVKESK.

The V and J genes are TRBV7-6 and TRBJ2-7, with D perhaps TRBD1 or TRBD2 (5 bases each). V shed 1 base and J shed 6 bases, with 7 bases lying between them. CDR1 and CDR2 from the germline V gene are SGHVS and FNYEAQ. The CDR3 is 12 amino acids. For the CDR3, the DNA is TGTGCCAGCAGCTTAGATGGGGGCGAGCAGTACTTC. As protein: CASSLDGGEQYF.

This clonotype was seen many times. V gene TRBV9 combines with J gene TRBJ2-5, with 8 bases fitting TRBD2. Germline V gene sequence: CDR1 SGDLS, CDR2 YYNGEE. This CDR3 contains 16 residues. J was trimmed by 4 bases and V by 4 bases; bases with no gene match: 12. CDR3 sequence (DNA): TGTGCCAGCAGCCTCACCAGCAGCGGGAGTTTAGAGACCCAGTACTTC. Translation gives CASSLTSSGSLETQYF.

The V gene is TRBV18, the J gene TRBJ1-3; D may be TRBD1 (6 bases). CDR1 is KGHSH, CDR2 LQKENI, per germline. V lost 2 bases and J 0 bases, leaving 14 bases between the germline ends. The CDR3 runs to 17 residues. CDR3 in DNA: TGTGCCAGCTCACCATTACCCAGGGGAGGCTCTGGAAACACCATATATTTT. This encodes CASSPLPRGGSGNTIYF. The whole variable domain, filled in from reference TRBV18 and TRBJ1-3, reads NAGVMQNPRHLVRRRGQEARLRCSPMKGHSHVYWYRQLPEEGLKFMVYLQKENIIDESGMPKERFSAEFPKEGPSILRIQQVVRGDSAAYFCASSPLPRGGSGNTIYFGEGSWLTVV.

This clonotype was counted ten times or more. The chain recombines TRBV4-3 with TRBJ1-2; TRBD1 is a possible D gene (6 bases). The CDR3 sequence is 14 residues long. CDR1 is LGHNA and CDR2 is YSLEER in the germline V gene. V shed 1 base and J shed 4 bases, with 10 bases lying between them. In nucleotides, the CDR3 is TGCGCCAGCAGCCAAGGCAGGGGAGGCTATGGCTACACCTTC. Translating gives CASSQGRGGYGYTF.

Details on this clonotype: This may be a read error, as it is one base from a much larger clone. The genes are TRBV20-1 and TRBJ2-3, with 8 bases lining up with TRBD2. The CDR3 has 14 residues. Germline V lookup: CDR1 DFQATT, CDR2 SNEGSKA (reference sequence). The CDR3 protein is CSTRVGLAADTQYF. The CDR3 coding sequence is TGCAGTACTAGAGTAGGACTAGCTGCAGATACGCAGTATTTT.

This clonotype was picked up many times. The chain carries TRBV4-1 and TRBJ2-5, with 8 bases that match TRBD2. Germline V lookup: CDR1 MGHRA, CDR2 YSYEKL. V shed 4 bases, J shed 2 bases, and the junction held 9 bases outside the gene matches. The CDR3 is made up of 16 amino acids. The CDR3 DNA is TGCGCCAGCAGCCCGCGGGAGGCCAAACCACAAGAGACCCAGTACTTC. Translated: CASSPREAKPQETQYF.

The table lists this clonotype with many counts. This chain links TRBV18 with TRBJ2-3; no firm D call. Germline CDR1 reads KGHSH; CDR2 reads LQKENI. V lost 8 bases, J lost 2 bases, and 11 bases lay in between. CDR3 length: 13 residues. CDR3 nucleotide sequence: TGTGCCAGCCGAACAGATTCCACAGATACGCAGTATTTT. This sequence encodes CASRTDSTDTQYF. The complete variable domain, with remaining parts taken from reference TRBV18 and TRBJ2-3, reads NAGVMQNPRHLVRRRGQEARLRCSPMKGHSHVYWYRQLPEEGLKFMVYLQKENIIDESGMPKERFSAEFPKEGPSILRIQQVVRGDSAAYFCASRTDSTDTQYFGPGTRLTVL.

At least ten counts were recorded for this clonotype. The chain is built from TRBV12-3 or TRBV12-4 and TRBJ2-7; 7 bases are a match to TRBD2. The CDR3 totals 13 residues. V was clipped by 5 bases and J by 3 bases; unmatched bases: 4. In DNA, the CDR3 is TGTGCCAGCAGTCAAGTAGCGGGCTACGAGCAGTACTTC. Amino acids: CASSQVAGYEQYF.

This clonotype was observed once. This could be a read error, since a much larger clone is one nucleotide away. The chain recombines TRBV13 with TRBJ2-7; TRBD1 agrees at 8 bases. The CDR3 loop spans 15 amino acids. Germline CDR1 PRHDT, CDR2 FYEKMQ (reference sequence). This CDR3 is CVSSPRTGRGYEQYF. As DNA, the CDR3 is TGTGTCAGCAGCCCCCGGACAGGGAGAGGCTACGAGCAGTACTTC. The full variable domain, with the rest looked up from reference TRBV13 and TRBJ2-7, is AAGVIQSPRHLIKEKRETATLKCYPIPRHDTVYWYQQGPGQDPQFLISFYEKMQSDKGSIPDRFSAQQFSDYHSELNMSSLELGDSALYFCVSSPRTGRGYEQYFGPGTRLTVT.

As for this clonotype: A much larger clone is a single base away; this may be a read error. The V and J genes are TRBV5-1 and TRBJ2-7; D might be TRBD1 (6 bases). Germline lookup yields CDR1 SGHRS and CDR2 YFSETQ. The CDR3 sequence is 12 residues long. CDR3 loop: CASRQGLGERYF. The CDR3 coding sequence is TGCGCCAGCAGGCAGGGGTTGGGCGAGCGGTACTTC.

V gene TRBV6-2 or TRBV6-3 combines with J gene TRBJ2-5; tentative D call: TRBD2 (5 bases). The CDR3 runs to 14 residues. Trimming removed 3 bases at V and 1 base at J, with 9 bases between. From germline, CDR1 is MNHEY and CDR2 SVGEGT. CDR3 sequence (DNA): TGTGCCAGCAGTTATAGCGTGGGCCAAGAGACCCAGTACTTC. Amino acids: CASSYSVGQETQYF.

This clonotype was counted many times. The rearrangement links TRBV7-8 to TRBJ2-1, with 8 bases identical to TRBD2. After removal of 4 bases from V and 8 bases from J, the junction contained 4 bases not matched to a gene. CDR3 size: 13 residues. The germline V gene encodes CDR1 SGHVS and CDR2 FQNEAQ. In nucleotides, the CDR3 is TGTGCCAGCAGCTCCGGGCGGGGGGATGAGCAGTTCTTC. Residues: CASSSGRGDEQFF.

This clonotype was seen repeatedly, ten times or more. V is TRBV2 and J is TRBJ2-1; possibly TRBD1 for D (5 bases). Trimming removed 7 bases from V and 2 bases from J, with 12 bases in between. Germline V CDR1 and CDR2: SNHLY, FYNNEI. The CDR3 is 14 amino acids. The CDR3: CASKGQGAYNEQFF. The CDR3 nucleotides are TGTGCCAGCAAGGGGCAGGGCGCCTACAATGAGCAGTTCTTC.

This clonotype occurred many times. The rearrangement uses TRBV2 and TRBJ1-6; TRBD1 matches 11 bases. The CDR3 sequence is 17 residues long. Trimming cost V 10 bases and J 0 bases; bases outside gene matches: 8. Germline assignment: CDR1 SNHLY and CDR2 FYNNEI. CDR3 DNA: TGTGCCATCACCACCGGGACAGGGGGCTCCTATAATTCACCCCTCCACTTT. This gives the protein CAITTGTGGSYNSPLHF.

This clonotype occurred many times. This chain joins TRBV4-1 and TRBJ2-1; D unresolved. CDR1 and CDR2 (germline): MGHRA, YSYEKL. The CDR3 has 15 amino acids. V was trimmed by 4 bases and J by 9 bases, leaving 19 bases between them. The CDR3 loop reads CASSLQDNPIGEQFF. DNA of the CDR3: TGCGCCAGCAGCCTCCAGGATAACCCTATCGGTGAGCAGTTCTTC.

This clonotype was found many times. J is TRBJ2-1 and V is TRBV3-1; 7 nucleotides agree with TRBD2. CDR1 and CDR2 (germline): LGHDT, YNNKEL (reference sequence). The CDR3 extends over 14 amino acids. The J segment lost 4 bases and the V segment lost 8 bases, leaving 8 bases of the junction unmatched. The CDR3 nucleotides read TGTGCCAGCCAAGGGACTACAAATTACAATGAGCAGTTCTTC. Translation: CASQGTTNYNEQFF.

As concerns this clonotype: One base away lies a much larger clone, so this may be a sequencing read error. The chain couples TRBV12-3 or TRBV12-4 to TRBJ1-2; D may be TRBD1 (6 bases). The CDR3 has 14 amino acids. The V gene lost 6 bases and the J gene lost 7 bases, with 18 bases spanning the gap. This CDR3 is CASSPQTGYSGYTF. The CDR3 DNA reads TGTGCCAGCAGCCCCCAGACAGGTTACTCTGGCTACACCTTC.

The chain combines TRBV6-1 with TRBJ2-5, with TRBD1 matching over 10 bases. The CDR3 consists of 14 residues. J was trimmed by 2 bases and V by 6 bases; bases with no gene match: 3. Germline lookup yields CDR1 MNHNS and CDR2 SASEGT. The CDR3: CASRTGGPQETQYF. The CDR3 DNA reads TGTGCCAGCAGGACAGGGGGCCCTCAAGAGACCCAGTACTTC.

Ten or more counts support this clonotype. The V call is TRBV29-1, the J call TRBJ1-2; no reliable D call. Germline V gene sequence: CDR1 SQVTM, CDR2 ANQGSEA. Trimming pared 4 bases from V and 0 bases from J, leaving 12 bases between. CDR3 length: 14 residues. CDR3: CSVVGRDANYGYTF. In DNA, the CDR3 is TGCAGCGTTGTTGGAAGGGATGCTAACTATGGCTACACCTTC.

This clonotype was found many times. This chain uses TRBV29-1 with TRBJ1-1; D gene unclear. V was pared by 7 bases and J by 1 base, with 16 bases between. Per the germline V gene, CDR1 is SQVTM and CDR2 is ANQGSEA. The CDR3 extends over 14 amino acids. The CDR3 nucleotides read TGCAGCGCCAGCCGGATTAGTCGGAACACTGAAGCTTTCTTT. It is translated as CSASRISRNTEAFF.

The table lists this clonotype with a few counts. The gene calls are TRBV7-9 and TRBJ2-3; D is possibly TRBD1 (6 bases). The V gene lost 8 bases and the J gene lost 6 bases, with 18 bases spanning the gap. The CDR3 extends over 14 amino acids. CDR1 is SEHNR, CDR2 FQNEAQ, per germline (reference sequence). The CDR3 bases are TGTGCCAGCCTCGGGGTGAACAGGGCGGATACGCAGTATTTT. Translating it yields CASLGVNRADTQYF. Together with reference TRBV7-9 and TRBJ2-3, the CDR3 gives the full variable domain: DTGVSQNPRHKITKRGQNVTFRCDPISEHNRLYWYRQTLGQGPEFLTYFQNEAQLEKSRLLSDRFSAERPKGSFSTLEIQRTEQGDSAMYLCASLGVNRADTQYFGPGTRLTVL.

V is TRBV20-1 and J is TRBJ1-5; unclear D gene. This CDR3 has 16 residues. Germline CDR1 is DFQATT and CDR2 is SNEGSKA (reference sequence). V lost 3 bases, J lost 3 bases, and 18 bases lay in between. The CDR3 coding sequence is TGCAGTGCTAGGCTGAATGAGGGTAGTGACAATCAGCCCCAGCATTTT. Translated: CSARLNEGSDNQPQHF.

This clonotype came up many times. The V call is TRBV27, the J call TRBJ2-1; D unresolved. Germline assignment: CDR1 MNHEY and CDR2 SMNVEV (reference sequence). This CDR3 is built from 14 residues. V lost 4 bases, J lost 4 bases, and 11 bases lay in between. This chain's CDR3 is CASSYDSTYNEQFF. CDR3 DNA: TGTGCCAGCAGTTATGACTCCACTTACAATGAGCAGTTCTTC.

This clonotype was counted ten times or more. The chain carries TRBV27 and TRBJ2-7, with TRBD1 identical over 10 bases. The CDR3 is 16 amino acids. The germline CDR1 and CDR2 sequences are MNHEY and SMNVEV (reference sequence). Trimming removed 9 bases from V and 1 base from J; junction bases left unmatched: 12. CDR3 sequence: CASIKPGQGSSYEQYF. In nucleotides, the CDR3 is TGTGCCAGTATTAAACCGGGACAGGGGTCTTCCTACGAGCAGTACTTC.